The TCR beta chain under discussion was sequenced for a study of blood T cell repertoires in COVID-19. In the study overall: There were acute and convalescent COVID-19 samples, and they came from the United States, Italy and Spain. The cDNA or gDNA used as material had been derived from T cells, B-cell-depleted T cells, or PBMCs.

This clone was seen only a few times. The J segment lost 3 bases and the V segment lost 9 bases, leaving 4 bases of the junction unmatched. CDR1 and CDR2 from the germline V gene are KGHSH and LQKENI. The CDR3 runs 12 residues. Repertoires were generated with immunoSEQ multiplex PCR, while TCRdb's copy carries only in-frame clones and drops some. The table includes 200,000 to 300,000 clones, 70% to 90% detected once. V and J are TRBV18 and TRBJ1-2; TRBD1 matches 7 bases. The sample consisted of peripheral blood. This clonotype was obtained from a human donor in a cohort sampled during active COVID-19. Here the CDR3 reads CASTTGDYGYTF. The CDR3 region has the DNA TGTGCCAGTACAACAGGGGACTATGGCTACACCTTC.